This T cell receptor beta chain was obtained from a study of memory CD4+ T cells and cytomegalovirus serostatus. Notes on the study in general: Each of 65 to 75 CMV-associated TCRbeta sequences occurred in one to five individuals.

A word on this clone: Its antigen remains unidentified.

V dropped 3 bases and J dropped 9 bases, with 18 bases sitting between them. Germline CDR1 and CDR2: MDHEN and SYDVKM. The CDR3 length is 16 residues. Generated by immunoSEQ multiplex PCR, the TCRdb table keeps only in-frame clones and is missing some. Among tens of thousands of clones listed, roughly 82% were seen once. The sort gate was single viable CD3+CD4+CD8-CD45RO+ cells for memory CD4+ T cells. CMV serostatus came from serum IgG against pp150, pp28, p38, p52. The receptor was isolated from an adult in good health and CMV-seronegative. The specimen was memory CD4+ T cells from blood. The gene calls are TRBV28 and TRBJ1-6, with D unclear. The CDR3 DNA follows: TGTGCCAGCAGTTTGAAATCCAGGATACCGACTTCACCCCTCCACTTT. Amino acids: CASSLKSRIPTSPLHF. Based on the CDR3 plus reference TRBV28 and TRBJ1-6, the full variable domain is DVKVTQSSRYLVKRTGEKVFLECVQDMDHENMFWYRQDPGLGLRLIYFSYDVKMKEKGDIPEGYSVSREKKERFSLILESASTNQTSMYLCASSLKSRIPTSPLHFGNGTRLTVT.